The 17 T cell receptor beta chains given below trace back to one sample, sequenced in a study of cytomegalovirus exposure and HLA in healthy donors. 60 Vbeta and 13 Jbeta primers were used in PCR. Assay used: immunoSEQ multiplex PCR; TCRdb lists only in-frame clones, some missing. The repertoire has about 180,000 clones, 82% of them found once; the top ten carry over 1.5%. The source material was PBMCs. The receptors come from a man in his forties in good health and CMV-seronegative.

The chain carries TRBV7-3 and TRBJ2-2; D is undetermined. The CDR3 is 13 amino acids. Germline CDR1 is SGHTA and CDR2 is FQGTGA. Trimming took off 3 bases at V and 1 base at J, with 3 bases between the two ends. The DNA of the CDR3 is TGTGCCAGCAGCTTCATGAACACCGGGGAGCTGTTTTTT. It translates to CASSFMNTGELFF.

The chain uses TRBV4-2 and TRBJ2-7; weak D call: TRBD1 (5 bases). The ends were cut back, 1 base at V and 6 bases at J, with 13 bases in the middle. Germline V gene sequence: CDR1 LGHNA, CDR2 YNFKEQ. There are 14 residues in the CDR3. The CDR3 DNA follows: TGTGCCAGCAGCCAAGTCGCCAGGGAAAGCGAGCAGTACTTC. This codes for CASSQVARESEQYF.

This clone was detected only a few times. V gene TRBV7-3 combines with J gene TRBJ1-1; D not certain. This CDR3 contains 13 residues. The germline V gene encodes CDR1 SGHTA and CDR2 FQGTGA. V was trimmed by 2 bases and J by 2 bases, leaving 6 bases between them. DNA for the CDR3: TGTGCCAGCAGCTTACTCAGTAACACTGAAGCTTTCTTT. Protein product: CASSLLSNTEAFF.

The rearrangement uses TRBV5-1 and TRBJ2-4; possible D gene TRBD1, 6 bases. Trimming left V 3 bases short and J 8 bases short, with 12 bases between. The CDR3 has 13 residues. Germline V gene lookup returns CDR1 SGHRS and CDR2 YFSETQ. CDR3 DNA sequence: TGCGCCAGCAGCTCCGGGACAATAGACATTCAGTACTTC. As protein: CASSSGTIDIQYF. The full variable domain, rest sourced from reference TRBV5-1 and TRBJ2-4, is KAGVTQTPRYLIKTRGQQVTLSCSPISGHRSVSWYQQTPGQGLQFLFEYFSETQRNKGNFPGRFSGRQFSNSRSEMNVSTLELGDSALYLCASSSGTIDIQYFGAGTRLSVL.

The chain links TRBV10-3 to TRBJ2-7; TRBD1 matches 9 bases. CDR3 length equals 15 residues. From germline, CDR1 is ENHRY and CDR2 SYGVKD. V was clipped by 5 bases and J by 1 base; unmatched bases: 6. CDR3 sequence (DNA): TGTGCCATCAGTAACCGGGACAGGGCATCCTACGAGCAGTACTTC. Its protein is CAISNRDRASYEQYF.

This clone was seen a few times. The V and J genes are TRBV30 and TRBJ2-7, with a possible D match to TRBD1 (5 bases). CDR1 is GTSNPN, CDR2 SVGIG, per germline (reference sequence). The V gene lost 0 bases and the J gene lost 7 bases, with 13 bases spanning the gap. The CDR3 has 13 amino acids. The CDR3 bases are TGTGCCTGGAGTGTAAACAGGTTTGGGGAGCAGTACTTC. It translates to CAWSVNRFGEQYF. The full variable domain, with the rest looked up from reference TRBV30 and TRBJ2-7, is SQTIHQWPATLVQPVGSPLSLECTVEGTSNPNLYWYRQAAGRGLQLLFYSVGIGQISSEVPQNLSASRPQDRQFILSSKKLLLSDSGFYLCAWSVNRFGEQYFGPGTRLTVT.

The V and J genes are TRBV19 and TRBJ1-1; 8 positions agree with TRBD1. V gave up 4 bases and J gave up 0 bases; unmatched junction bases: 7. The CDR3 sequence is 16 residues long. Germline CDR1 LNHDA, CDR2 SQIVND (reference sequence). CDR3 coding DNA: TGTGCCAGTAGTACCCGACGACAGGGGATGAACACTGAAGCTTTCTTT. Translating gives CASSTRRQGMNTEAFF.

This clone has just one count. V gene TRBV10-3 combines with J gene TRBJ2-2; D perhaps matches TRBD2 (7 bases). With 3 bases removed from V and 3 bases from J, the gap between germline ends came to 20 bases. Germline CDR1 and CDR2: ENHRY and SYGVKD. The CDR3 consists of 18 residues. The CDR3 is CAISEGISGGQDTGELFF. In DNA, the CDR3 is TGTGCCATCAGTGAAGGGATCTCGGGGGGCCAGGACACCGGGGAGCTGTTTTTT.

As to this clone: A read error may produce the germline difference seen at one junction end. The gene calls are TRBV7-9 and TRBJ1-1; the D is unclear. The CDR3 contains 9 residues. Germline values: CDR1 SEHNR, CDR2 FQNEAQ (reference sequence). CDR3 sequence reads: CSSSSGAFF. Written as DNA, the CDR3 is TGTTCCAGCAGTTCGGGAGCTTTCTTT.

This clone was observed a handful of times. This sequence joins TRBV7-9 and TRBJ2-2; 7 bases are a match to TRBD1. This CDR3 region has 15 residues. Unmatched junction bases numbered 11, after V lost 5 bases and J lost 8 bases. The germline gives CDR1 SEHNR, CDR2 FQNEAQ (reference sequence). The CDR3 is CASSLGTAPVGELFF. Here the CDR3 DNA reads TGTGCCAGCAGCCTCGGGACAGCGCCTGTGGGGGAGCTGTTTTTT.

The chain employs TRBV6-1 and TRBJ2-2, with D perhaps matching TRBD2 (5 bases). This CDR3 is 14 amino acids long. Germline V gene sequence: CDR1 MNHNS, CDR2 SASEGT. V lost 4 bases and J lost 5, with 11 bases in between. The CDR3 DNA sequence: TGTGCCAGCAGTGCAGATCCGGGGACCGGGGAGCTGTTTTTT. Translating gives CASSADPGTGELFF.

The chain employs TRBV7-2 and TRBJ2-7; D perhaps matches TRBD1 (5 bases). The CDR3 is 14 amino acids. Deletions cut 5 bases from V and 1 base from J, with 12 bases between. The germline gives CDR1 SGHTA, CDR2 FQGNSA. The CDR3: CASSKNQGSYEQYF. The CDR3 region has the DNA TGTGCCAGCAGCAAGAATCAGGGTTCCTACGAGCAGTACTTC.

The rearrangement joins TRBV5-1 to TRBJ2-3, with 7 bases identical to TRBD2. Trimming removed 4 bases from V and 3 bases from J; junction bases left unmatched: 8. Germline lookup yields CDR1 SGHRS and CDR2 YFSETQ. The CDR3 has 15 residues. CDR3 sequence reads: CASSPAGGSTDTQYF. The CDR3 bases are TGCGCCAGCAGCCCGGCCGGGGGGTCGACAGATACGCAGTATTTT.

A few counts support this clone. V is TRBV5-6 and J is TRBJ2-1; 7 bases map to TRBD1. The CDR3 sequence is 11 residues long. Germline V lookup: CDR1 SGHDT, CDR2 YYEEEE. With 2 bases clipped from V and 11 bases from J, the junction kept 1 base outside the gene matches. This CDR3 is CASSLQGQQFF. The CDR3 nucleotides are TGTGCCAGCAGCTTACAGGGGCAGCAGTTCTTC.

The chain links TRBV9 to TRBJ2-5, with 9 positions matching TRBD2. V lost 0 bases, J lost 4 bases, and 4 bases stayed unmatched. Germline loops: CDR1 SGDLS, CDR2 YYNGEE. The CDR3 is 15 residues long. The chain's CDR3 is CASSVGTSDGETQYF. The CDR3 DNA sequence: TGTGCCAGCAGCGTAGGGACTAGCGACGGAGAGACCCAGTACTTC.

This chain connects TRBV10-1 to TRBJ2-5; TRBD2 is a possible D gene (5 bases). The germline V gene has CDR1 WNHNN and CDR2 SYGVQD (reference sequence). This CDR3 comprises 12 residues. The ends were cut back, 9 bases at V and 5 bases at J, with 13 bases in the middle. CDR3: CARPGVSETQYF. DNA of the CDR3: TGCGCCAGGCCCGGGGTCTCGGAGACCCAGTACTTC.

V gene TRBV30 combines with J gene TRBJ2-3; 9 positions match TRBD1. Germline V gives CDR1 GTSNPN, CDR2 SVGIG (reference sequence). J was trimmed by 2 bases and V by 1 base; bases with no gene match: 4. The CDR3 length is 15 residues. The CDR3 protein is CAWSEGQGNTDTQYF. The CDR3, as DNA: TGTGCCTGGAGTGAGGGACAGGGAAACACAGATACGCAGTATTTT. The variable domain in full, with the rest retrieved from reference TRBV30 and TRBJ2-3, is SQTIHQWPATLVQPVGSPLSLECTVEGTSNPNLYWYRQAAGRGLQLLFYSVGIGQISSEVPQNLSASRPQDRQFILSSKKLLLSDSGFYLCAWSEGQGNTDTQYFGPGTRLTVL.